The TCR beta chain described here comes from a study of blood T cell repertoires in COVID-19. About the research overall: Sources were T cells, B-cell-depleted T cells, or PBMCs; the material itself was cDNA or gDNA.

The Seattle site enrolled patients during active infection and followed them longitudinally. This CDR3 spans 19 amino acids. Trimming at V came to 0 bases and at J to 0 bases, leaving 14 bases not matched to a gene. The germline V gene encodes CDR1 PRHDT and CDR2 FYEKMQ (reference sequence). In the authors' workflow: Reference gene primer amplification yielded estimated nucleated cell counts. Measured with immunoSEQ multiplex PCR; TCRdb has only the in-frame clones, and not every one. V, J and clone size are those of that table, while D and trimming were read from the DNA. The data contain some 58,000 clones, roughly four fifths of them singletons.

The source of this sequence is a man aged 60 to 75 with COVID-19, enrolled during active disease. J is TRBJ2-7 and V is TRBV13; TRBD2 agrees at 7 bases. Sequencing used peripheral blood. CDR3 region: CASSLGPGRREARSYEQYF. The CDR3 DNA sequence: TGTGCCAGCAGCTTAGGGCCGGGGCGACGGGAGGCCCGCTCCTACGAGCAGTACTTC.